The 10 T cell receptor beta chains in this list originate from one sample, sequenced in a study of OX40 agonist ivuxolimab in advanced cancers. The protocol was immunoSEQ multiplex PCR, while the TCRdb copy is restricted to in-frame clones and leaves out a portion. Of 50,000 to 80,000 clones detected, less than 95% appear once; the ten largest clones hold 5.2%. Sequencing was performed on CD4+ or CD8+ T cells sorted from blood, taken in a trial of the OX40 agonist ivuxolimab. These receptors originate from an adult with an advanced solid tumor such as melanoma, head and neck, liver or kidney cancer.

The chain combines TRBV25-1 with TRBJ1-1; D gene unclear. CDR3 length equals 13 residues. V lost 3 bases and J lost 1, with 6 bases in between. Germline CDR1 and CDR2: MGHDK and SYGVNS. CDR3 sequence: CASSDAGNTEAFF. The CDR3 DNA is TGTGCCAGCAGTGATGCGGGGAACACTGAAGCTTTCTTT.

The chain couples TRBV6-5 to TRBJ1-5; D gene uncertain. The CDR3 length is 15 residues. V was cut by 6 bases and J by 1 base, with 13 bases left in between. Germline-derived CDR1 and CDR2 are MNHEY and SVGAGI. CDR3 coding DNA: TGTGCCAGCAGAAGTGCGGGAGGGAGCAATCAGCCCCAGCATTTT. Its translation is CASRSAGGSNQPQHF.

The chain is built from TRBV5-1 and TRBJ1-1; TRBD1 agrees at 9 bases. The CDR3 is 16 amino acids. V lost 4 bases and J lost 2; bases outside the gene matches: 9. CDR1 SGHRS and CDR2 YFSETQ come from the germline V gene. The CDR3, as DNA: TGCGCCAGCAGCACACAGGGGGCAGGGGGCAACACTGAAGCTTTCTTT. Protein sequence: CASSTQGAGGNTEAFF.

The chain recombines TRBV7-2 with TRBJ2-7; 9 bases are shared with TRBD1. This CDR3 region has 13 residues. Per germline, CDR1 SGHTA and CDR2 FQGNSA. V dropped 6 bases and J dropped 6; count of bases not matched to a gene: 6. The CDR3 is CASRGTGRSEQYF. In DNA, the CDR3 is TGTGCCAGCAGAGGGACAGGGCGCTCCGAGCAGTACTTC.

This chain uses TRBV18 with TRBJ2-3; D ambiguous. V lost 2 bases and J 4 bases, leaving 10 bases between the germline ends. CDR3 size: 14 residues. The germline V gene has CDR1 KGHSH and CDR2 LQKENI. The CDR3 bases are TGTGCCAGCTCACCAAGGTCTAGTTCAGATACGCAGTATTTT. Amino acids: CASSPRSSSDTQYF. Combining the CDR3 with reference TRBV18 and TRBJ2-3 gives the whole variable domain NAGVMQNPRHLVRRRGQEARLRCSPMKGHSHVYWYRQLPEEGLKFMVYLQKENIIDESGMPKERFSAEFPKEGPSILRIQQVVRGDSAAYFCASSPRSSSDTQYFGPGTRLTVL.

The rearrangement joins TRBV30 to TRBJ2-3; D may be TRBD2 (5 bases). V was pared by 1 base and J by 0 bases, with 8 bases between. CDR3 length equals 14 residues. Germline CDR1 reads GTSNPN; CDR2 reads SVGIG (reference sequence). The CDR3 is CAWSEGGSTDTQYF. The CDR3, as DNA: TGTGCCTGGAGTGAGGGCGGGAGCACAGATACGCAGTATTTT.

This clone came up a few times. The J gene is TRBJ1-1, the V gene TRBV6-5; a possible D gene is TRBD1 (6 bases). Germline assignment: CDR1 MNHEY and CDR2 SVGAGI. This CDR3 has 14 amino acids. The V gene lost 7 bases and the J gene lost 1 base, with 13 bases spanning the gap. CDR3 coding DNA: TGTGCCAGCAATTTTAGGGGGGAGAACACTGAAGCTTTCTTT. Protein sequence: CASNFRGENTEAFF.

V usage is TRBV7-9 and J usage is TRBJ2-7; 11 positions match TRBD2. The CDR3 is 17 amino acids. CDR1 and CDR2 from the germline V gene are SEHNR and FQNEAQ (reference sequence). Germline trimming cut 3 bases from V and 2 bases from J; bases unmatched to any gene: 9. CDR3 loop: CASSFGTSGKGAYEQYF. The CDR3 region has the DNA TGTGCCAGCAGCTTCGGGACTAGCGGCAAGGGGGCCTACGAGCAGTACTTC. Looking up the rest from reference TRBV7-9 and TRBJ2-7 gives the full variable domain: DTGVSQNPRHKITKRGQNVTFRCDPISEHNRLYWYRQTLGQGPEFLTYFQNEAQLEKSRLLSDRFSAERPKGSFSTLEIQRTEQGDSAMYLCASSFGTSGKGAYEQYFGPGTRLTVT.

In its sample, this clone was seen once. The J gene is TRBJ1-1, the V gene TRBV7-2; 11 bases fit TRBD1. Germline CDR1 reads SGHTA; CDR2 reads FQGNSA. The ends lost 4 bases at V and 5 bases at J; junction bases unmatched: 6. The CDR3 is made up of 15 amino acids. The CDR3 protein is CASSYSGQGATEAFF. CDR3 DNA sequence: TGTGCCAGCAGCTATTCCGGACAGGGGGCTACTGAAGCTTTCTTT.

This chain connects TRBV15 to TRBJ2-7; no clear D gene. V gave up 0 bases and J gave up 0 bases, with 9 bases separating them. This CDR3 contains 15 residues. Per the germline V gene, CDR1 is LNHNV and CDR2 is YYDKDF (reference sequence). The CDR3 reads CATSRDRAASYEQYF. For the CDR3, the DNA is TGTGCCACCAGCAGAGATAGGGCGGCCTCCTACGAGCAGTACTTC.